This T cell receptor (beta chain) is drawn from a study of cytomegalovirus exposure and HLA in healthy donors. Study information: Genetic ancestry analysis placed approximately 78% of the 400 or so donors that were genotyped in the Caucasian-associated cluster. Study-wide points: CMV antigen specificity was confirmed in vitro for three CMV-associated chains. Immune exposure information available was restricted to CMV serostatus. As a later analysis revealed, most CMV-associated TCR beta chains appeared HLA-restricted.

V was shortened by 0 bases and J by 7 bases, with 7 bases between the two germline ends. The CDR3 loop spans 12 amino acids. Notes on this clone: Its specificity is unknown.

PCR employed 60 Vbeta and 13 Jbeta primers. The protocol was immunoSEQ multiplex PCR, while the TCRdb copy is restricted to in-frame clones and leaves out a portion. The sample lists around 120,000 clones, roughly 80% occurring once. Sequencing was done on a sample of PBMCs. The rearrangement uses TRBV23-1 and TRBJ2-7; TRBD2 might be the D (5 bases). TRBV23-1 is identified as an open reading frame with a role that is uncertain. This TCR derives from a woman aged 40 to 50 in good health and CMV-seropositive. The CDR3 DNA reads TGCGCCAGCAGTCAATCCCGGGAAGAGCAGTACTTC. Protein sequence: CASSQSREEQYF.